Here is one T cell receptor beta chain with its context. As yet, its antigen is unknown. The data are from a study of T cell responses to AZD1222 COVID-19 vaccine. Overall study results and limits: Spike-specific TCR repertoires showed rising breadth and depth after two AZD1222 doses. Of the AZD1222 recipients, only five to seven were seropositive at baseline.

Data came from immunoSEQ multiplex PCR; TCRdb stores just in-frame clones and leaves some out. The sample carries more than 110,000 clones, more than 85% recorded once. Per the germline V gene, CDR1 is SNHLY and CDR2 is FYNNEI. This CDR3 has 13 residues. With 2 bases removed from V and 3 bases from J, the gap between germline ends came to 7 bases. The gene calls are TRBV2 and TRBJ1-2; unclear D gene. The material sequenced was peripheral blood, taken on day 0 of AZD1222 vaccination. This TCR was recovered from an adult in good health. CDR3 amino acids: CASSEFGYYGYTF. CDR3 DNA: TGTGCCAGCAGTGAATTCGGGTACTATGGCTACACCTTC.